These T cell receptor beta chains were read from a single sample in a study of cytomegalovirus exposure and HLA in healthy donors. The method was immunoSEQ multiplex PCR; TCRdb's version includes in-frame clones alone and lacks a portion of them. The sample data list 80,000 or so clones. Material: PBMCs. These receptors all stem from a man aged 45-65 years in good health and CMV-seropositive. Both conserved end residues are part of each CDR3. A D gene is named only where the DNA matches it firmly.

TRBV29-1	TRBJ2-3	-	TGCAGCGTTATACAGGGTACAGATACGCAGTATTTT	CSVIQGTDTQYF
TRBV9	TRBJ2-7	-	TGTGCCAGCAGCGGGGCCGGGATTGGGGACAAGCAGTACTTC	CASSGAGIGDKQYF
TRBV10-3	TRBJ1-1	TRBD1	TGTGCCATCAGGGGACAGCAGAACACTGAAGCTTTCTTT	CAIRGQQNTEAFF
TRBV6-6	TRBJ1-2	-	TGTGCCAGCGGCTATTCTCAGGGTTATCAAGACTATGGCTACACCTTC	CASGYSQGYQDYGYTF
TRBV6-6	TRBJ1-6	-	TGTGCCAGCAGTTACTCTTTCGAGTCGGTCCTCCACTTT	CASSYSFESVLHF
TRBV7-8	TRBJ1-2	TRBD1	TGTGCCAGCAGCTCGGGGACAGGGCATAACACCTTC	CASSSGTGHNTF
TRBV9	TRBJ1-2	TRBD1	TGTGCCAGCAGCGGGCAGGGGGCTGACTATGGCTACACCTTC	CASSGQGADYGYTF
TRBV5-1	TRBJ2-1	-	TGCGCCAGCAGCTTGGCCGGGGGATCGCCCTACAATGAGCAGTTCTTC	CASSLAGGSPYNEQFF
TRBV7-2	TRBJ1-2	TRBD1	TGTGCCAGCAGCCTGGGGACAGGCTATGGCTACACCTTC	CASSLGTGYGYTF
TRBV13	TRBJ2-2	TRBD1	TGTGCCAGCAGCTTAGGGACAGGGGATACCGGGGAGCTGTTTTTT	CASSLGTGDTGELFF
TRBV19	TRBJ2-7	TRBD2	TGTGCCAGTAGTTCCCGGACTAGCGGGACCTACGAGCAGTACTTC	CASSSRTSGTYEQYF
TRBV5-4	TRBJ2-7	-	TGTGCCAGCAGCTTTTCCCCTCGGGACTCGGCCTACGAGCAGTACTTC	CASSFSPRDSAYEQYF
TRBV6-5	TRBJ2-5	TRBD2	TGTGCCAGCAGAAGAAATAGCGGGGGAGAGACCCAGTACTTC	CASRRNSGGETQYF
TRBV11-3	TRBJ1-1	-	TGTGCCAGCAGCCCTCCCCAGAGGGGGTACAACACTGAAGCTTTCTTT	CASSPPQRGYNTEAFF
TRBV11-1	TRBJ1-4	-	TGTGCCAGCAGCCATCCTGAAAAACTGTTTTTT	CASSHPEKLFF